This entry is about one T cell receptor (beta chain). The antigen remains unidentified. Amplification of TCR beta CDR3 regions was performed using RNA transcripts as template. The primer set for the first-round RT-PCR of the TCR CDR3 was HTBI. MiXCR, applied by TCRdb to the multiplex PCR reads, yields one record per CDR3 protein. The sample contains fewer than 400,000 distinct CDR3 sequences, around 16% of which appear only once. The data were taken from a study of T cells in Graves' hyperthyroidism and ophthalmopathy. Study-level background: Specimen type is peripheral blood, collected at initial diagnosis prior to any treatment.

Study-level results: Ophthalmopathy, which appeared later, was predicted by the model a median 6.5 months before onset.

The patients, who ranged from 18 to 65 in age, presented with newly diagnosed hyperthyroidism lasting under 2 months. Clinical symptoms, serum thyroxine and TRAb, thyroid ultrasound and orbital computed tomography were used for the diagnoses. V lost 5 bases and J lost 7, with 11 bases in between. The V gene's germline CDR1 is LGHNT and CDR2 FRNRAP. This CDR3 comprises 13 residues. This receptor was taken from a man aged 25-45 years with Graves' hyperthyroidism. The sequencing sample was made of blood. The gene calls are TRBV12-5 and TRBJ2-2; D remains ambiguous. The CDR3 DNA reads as TGTGCTAGTGGTCGCCTCCCCAACGGGGAGCTGTTTTTT. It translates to CASGRLPNGELFF. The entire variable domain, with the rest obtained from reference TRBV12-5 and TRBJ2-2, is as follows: DARVTQTPRHKVTEMGQEVTMRCQPILGHNTVFWYRQTMMQGLELLAYFRNRAPLDDSGMPKDRFSAEMPDATLATLKIQPSEPRDSAVYFCASGRLPNGELFFGEGSRLTVL.